This TCR beta chain was sequenced in a study of shared clonotypes between healthy human individuals. Study-level findings and limits: In this cohort, only blood was sampled, and tissue repertoires likely differ.

A note on this clone: Its matching antigen is unknown.

The protocol was immunoSEQ multiplex PCR, while the TCRdb copy is restricted to in-frame clones and leaves out a portion. The table lists around 450,000 clones, roughly 83% of them singletons, with approximately 13% in the top ten. CDR3 size: 15 residues. V lost 0 bases and J lost 4, with 11 bases in between. Germline CDR1 reads SGHRS; CDR2 reads YFSETQ. This clonotype was sampled from a woman in her thirties or forties in good health. Some clones in this sample may be carry-over from other donors' samples. V gene TRBV5-1 combines with J gene TRBJ2-1; possibly TRBD1 for D (6 bases). Sample: PBMCs. CDR3 loop: CASSLAGHAYNEQFF. The CDR3 nucleotides read TGCGCCAGCAGCTTGGCGGGACACGCATACAATGAGCAGTTCTTC.